The clone carrying this T cell receptor (beta chain) was counted once. Antigen specificity is unknown. Assay: immunoSEQ multiplex PCR; the TCRdb copy retains only in-frame clones and omits some. Found here are approximately 180,000 clones, around 88% of them singletons; the top ten hold about 1.6%. These data come from a study of cytomegalovirus exposure and HLA in healthy donors. Study-wide points: 164 TCR beta chains were listed as cytomegalovirus-associated. Reportedly, cytomegalovirus status was diagnosed with high sensitivity and specificity. In vitro data verified a few CMV-associated chains as specific for CMV antigens.

CDR1 is SGHDN, CDR2 FVKESK, per germline. This CDR3 spans 15 amino acids. After removal of 1 base from V and 4 bases from J, the junction contained 6 bases not matched to a gene. The chain is built from TRBV14 and TRBJ1-2; 7 bases are a match to TRBD1. This clonotype was sampled from a woman between 18 and 29 years old in good health and CMV-seronegative. Sequenced: PBMCs. The CDR3 DNA sequence: TGTGCCAGCAGCCAAGCGGGACAGAGCTCCTATGGCTACACCTTC. Translating gives CASSQAGQSSYGYTF.